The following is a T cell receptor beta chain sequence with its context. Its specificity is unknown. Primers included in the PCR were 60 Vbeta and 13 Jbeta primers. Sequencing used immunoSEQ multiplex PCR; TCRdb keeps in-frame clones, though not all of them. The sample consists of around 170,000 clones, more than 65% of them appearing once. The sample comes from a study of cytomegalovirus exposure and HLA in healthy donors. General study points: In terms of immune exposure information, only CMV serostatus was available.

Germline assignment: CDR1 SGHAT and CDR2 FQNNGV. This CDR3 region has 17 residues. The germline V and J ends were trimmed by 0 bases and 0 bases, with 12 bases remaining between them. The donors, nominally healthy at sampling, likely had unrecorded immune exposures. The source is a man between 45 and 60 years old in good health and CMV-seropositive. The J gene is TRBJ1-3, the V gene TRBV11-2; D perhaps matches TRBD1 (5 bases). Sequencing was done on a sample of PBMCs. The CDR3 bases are TGTGCCAGCAGCTTAGAGCATGGGGGGGTCTCTGGAAACACCATATATTTT. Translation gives CASSLEHGGVSGNTIYF.